The clone carrying this T cell receptor (beta chain) was counted a single time. Clones were read by immunoSEQ multiplex PCR, and TCRdb kept only the in-frame ones, dropping some. The top ten hold 13% of the sample, which has under 150,000 clones, approximately 84% seen once. These data come from a study of blood T cell repertoires in COVID-19. Study overall: The analysed material was cDNA or gDNA that came from T cells, B-cell-depleted T cells, or PBMCs.

The germline V and J ends were trimmed by 7 bases and 4 bases, with 14 bases remaining between them. Germline V CDR1 and CDR2: MNHEY, SVGAGI. CDR3 length equals 14 residues. The chain recombines TRBV6-5 with TRBJ1-5; the D is unclear. The sequenced sample was peripheral blood. This clonotype originated in a human donor in a cohort sampled during active COVID-19. CDR3 bases: TGTGCCAGCATCCCATCAAGCCTTAATCAGCCCCAGCATTTT. Its protein is CASIPSSLNQPQHF.